Shown below are 4 T cell receptor beta chains from a single sample sequenced in a study of human T cells and chemical hapten exposure. Using its own MiXCR run on the RACE reads, TCRdb lists one record per CDR3 protein. The table lists roughly 100,000 distinct CDR3 sequences, 8% to 13% of them singletons. As for time point: patch test 1, 2 weeks after DPC sensitization. Documented treatment: therapeutic diphenylcyclopropenone sensitization with weekly scalp DPC. This material consisted of whole blood, taken in connection with sensitization to the hapten diphenylcyclopropenone (DPC). The receptors here all came from a woman aged 40 to 49 with alopecia areata. Some clones in this sample may be carry-over from other donors' samples.

The chain joins TRBV6-2 or TRBV6-3 to TRBJ2-5; D is ambiguous. V was cut by 8 bases and J by 6 bases, with 4 bases left in between. The CDR3 length is 9 residues. Germline V gene sequence: CDR1 MNHEY, CDR2 SVGEGT. CDR3 sequence (DNA): TGTGCCAGCGGAAAGACCCAGTACTTC. Amino acids: CASGKTQYF.

DNA of the CDR3: TGTGCCAGCAGACGGACGGACCGCGATGGCTACACCTTC. Amino acid sequence: CASRRTDRDGYTF. The chain recombines TRBV5-4 with TRBJ1-2; D is uncertain. The CDR3 totals 13 residues. The V gene lost 5 bases and the J gene lost 6 bases, with 14 bases spanning the gap. Germline V gene data show CDR1 as SGHNT and CDR2 as YYREEE (reference sequence).

This clonotype was seen ten or more times. The V call is TRBV6-2 or TRBV6-3, the J call TRBJ2-4, with 7 bases matching TRBD2. The CDR3 spans 15 residues. From germline, CDR1 is MNHEY and CDR2 SVGEGT. J gave up 1 base and V 4 bases, and 4 bases lay outside the gene matches. The CDR3 DNA reads as TGTGCCAGCAGTTTGGGGGGGACGGCCAAAAACATTCAGTACTTC. Translating gives CASSLGGTAKNIQYF.

Of note for this clonotype: This clone may be a read error of a much larger clone one base away. The chain uses TRBV4-3 and TRBJ1-2; TRBD1 matches at 7 bases. Germline V lookup: CDR1 LGHNA, CDR2 YSLEER. The V and J ends lost 1 base and 6 bases, in that order; junction bases with no gene match: 8. The CDR3 is made up of 15 amino acids. CDR3 loop: CASSQVRTGQHGYTF. The CDR3 DNA is TGCGCCAGCAGCCAAGTTAGGACAGGACAGCATGGCTACACCTTC.